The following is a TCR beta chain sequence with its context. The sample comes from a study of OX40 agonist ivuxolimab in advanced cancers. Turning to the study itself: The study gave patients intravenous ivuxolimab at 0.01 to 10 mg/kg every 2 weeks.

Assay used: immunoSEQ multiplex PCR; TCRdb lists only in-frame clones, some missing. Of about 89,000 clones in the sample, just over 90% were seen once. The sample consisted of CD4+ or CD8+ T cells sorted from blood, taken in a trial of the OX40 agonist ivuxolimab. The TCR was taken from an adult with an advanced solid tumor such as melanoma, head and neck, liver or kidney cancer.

The CDR3 region is CASSLARAGRYEQYF. CDR3 bases: TGTGCCAGCAGTTTGGCGAGGGCGGGGCGGTACGAGCAGTACTTC. The chain is built from TRBV28 and TRBJ2-7; D is possibly TRBD2 (6 bases). V shed 3 bases and J shed 4 bases, with 16 bases lying between them. Looked up from germline, CDR1 is MDHEN and CDR2 is SYDVKM. The CDR3 spans 15 residues.